One sample yielded the 26 T cell receptor beta chains listed below, sequenced in a study of shared clonotypes between healthy human individuals. Selected positively for CCR7 and CD45RO-negative, naive CD8 cells excluded terminally differentiated effector memory CD45RA+ cells. TCRdb's table, derived via immunoSEQ multiplex PCR, lists solely in-frame clones and lacks some. The sample consists of more than 2 million clones, approximately 94% of them appearing once. The sample was naive CD8+ T cells sorted from blood. These receptors all stem from a young man in good health.

CDR3 DNA sequence: TGCGCCAGCAGCCATCCGGGGGGGGTCCGGAATGAAAAACTGTTTTTT. Protein sequence: CASSHPGGVRNEKLFF. The chain employs TRBV4-1 and TRBJ1-4; a possible D gene is TRBD1 (5 bases). Germline lookup yields CDR1 MGHRA and CDR2 YSYEKL. V was pared by 3 bases and J by 5 bases, with 16 bases between. The CDR3 has 16 amino acids.

This clone appeared a few times. Other DNA sequences within the sample encode an identical CDR3. The genes are TRBV6-6 and TRBJ2-7; D not resolved. This CDR3 comprises 12 residues. V was pared by 2 bases and J by 0 bases, with 2 bases between. CDR1 MNHNY and CDR2 SVGAGI come from the germline V gene (reference sequence). CDR3 coding DNA: TGTGCCAGCAGTTACGTCTCCTACGAGCAGTACTTC. This encodes CASSYVSYEQYF.

This clone was recorded once. The rearrangement links TRBV7-9 to TRBJ2-3; 7 bases agree with TRBD1. This CDR3 has 14 residues. Germline V gene lookup returns CDR1 SEHNR and CDR2 FQNEAQ (reference sequence). V was pared by 5 bases and J by 4 bases, with 6 bases of the junction left unmatched. The CDR3 sequence is CASSPDRDPDTQYF. For the CDR3, the DNA is TGTGCCAGCAGCCCTGACAGGGATCCAGATACGCAGTATTTT.

The chain couples TRBV28 to TRBJ1-2, with D perhaps matching TRBD1 (5 bases). The CDR3 runs 18 residues. Trimming took off 3 bases at V and 0 bases at J, with 20 bases between the two ends. CDR1 MDHEN and CDR2 SYDVKM come from the germline V gene. The CDR3 bases are TGTGCCAGCAGTTTCGATAAGGGGTACAGCCTCGCTAACTATGGCTACACCTTC. As protein: CASSFDKGYSLANYGYTF.

The chain employs TRBV28 and TRBJ1-3, with TRBD1 identical over 9 bases. Germline V gene sequence: CDR1 MDHEN, CDR2 SYDVKM. The CDR3 covers 17 residues. V lost 6 bases to trimming and J lost 0 bases; unmatched junction nucleotides: 9. CDR3 residues: CASRSRQGVYSGNTIYF. For the CDR3, the DNA is TGTGCCAGCAGGAGTCGACAGGGGGTATACTCTGGAAACACCATATATTTT. Complete variable domain (other parts from reference TRBV28 and TRBJ1-3): DVKVTQSSRYLVKRTGEKVFLECVQDMDHENMFWYRQDPGLGLRLIYFSYDVKMKEKGDIPEGYSVSREKKERFSLILESASTNQTSMYLCASRSRQGVYSGNTIYFGEGSWLTVV.

This clone was found once. The genes are TRBV19 and TRBJ1-1; TRBD1 aligns across 8 bases. The ends lost 4 bases at V and 0 bases at J; junction bases unmatched: 4. CDR3 length equals 15 residues. In germline, CDR1 is LNHDA, CDR2 SQIVND (reference sequence). As DNA, the CDR3 is TGTGCCAGTAGTACCCCAGGGGGCGTGAACACTGAAGCTTTCTTT. Residues: CASSTPGGVNTEAFF.

The gene calls are TRBV27 and TRBJ2-7, with 10 positions matching TRBD2. This CDR3 has 15 amino acids. CDR1 is MNHEY, CDR2 SMNVEV, per germline (reference sequence). Trimming removed 6 bases from V and 7 bases from J; junction bases left unmatched: 12. The CDR3 protein is CASRAGTSDIEEQYF. Here the CDR3 DNA reads TGTGCCAGCAGAGCCGGGACTAGCGACATCGAGGAGCAGTACTTC.

Of note for this clone: Within the sample, other DNA sequences also encode this same CDR3. The chain has TRBV11-2 and TRBJ2-7; D is ambiguous. This CDR3 comprises 12 residues. From germline, CDR1 is SGHAT and CDR2 FQNNGV. Trimming took 4 bases from V and 2 from J, leaving 6 bases between them. This chain's CDR3 is CASSSTAYEQYF. Written as DNA, the CDR3 is TGTGCCAGCAGCTCAACAGCCTACGAGCAGTACTTC.

This chain connects TRBV14 to TRBJ2-7; D is uncertain. V was shortened by 4 bases and J by 6 bases, with 10 bases between the two germline ends. The CDR3 extends over 12 amino acids. Per germline, CDR1 SGHDN and CDR2 FVKESK. CDR3 DNA sequence: TGTGCCAGCAGCCGTAAAACGGGCGAGCAGTACTTC. It encodes CASSRKTGEQYF.

The chain is built from TRBV2 and TRBJ2-7; 9 bases are a match to TRBD2. J gave up 1 base and V 4 bases, and 2 bases lay outside the gene matches. Germline V gives CDR1 SNHLY, CDR2 FYNNEI. CDR3 size: 14 residues. CDR3 bases: TGTGCCAGCAGTGGGACTAGCGTATCCTACGAGCAGTACTTC. It codes for CASSGTSVSYEQYF. The whole variable domain, remainder taken from reference TRBV2 and TRBJ2-7, is EPEVTQTPSHQVTQMGQEVILRCVPISNHLYFYWYRQILGQKVEFLVSFYNNEISEKSEIFDDQFSVERPDGSNFTLKIRSTKLEDSAMYFCASSGTSVSYEQYFGPGTRLTVT.

This clone appeared a single time. The chain combines TRBV27 with TRBJ1-4, with D hard to call. The germline V gene encodes CDR1 MNHEY and CDR2 SMNVEV (reference sequence). Deletions cut 5 bases from V and 8 bases from J, with 21 bases between. This CDR3 comprises 16 residues. As DNA, the CDR3 is TGTGCCAGCAGTCCCGCGTTTGGAGAGATATCGGAAAAACTGTTTTTT. As protein: CASSPAFGEISEKLFF.

The chain employs TRBV5-4 and TRBJ1-5; a possible D gene is TRBD1 (5 bases). The germline gives CDR1 SGHNT, CDR2 YYREEE (reference sequence). The CDR3 covers 13 residues. Between the trimmed V and J ends, which lost 4 bases and 4 bases, there was a span of 9 bases. CDR3 loop: CASSLGENQPQHF. The CDR3 region has the DNA TGTGCCAGCAGCCTGGGGGAGAATCAGCCCCAGCATTTT. The variable domain in full, completed from reference TRBV5-4 and TRBJ1-5, reads ETGVTQSPTHLIKTRGQQVTLRCSSQSGHNTVSWYQQALGQGPQFIFQYYREEENGRGNFPPRFSGLQFPNYSSELNVNALELDDSALYLCASSLGENQPQHFGDGTRLSIL.

The rearrangement links TRBV4-3 to TRBJ1-5; TRBD1 matches 7 bases. Germline V CDR1 and CDR2: LGHNA, YSLEER. Trimming took 4 bases from V and 5 from J; bases not matched to a gene: 8. The CDR3 spans 15 residues. The CDR3 is CASSPGNRGDQPQHF. The CDR3, as DNA: TGCGCCAGCAGCCCGGGGAACAGGGGTGATCAGCCCCAGCATTTT.

V gene TRBV27 combines with J gene TRBJ1-1; possible D gene TRBD1, 6 bases. The CDR3 is 18 amino acids. In germline, CDR1 is MNHEY, CDR2 SMNVEV (reference sequence). V lost 3 bases to trimming and J lost 2 bases, with 22 bases between them. In DNA, the CDR3 is TGTGCCAGCAGTTTTGGTCTGTGGGGGAGTGGGACAAACACTGAAGCTTTCTTT. Its translation is CASSFGLWGSGTNTEAFF.

This clone showed up just once. This chain joins TRBV10-2 and TRBJ1-1; no definite D call. Germline CDR1 is WSHSY and CDR2 is SAAADI. The germline V and J ends were trimmed by 3 bases and 1 base, with 9 bases remaining between them. The CDR3 consists of 14 residues. The CDR3 nucleotides are TGCGCCAGCAGTGAAAACGAGGGGAACACTGAAGCTTTCTTT. Translation: CASSENEGNTEAFF.

This chain joins TRBV7-8 and TRBJ2-7; 9 bases align to TRBD1. Germline V gene sequence: CDR1 SGHVS, CDR2 FQNEAQ. There are 14 residues in the CDR3. Trimming took 5 bases from V and 5 from J; bases not matched to a gene: 7. The chain's CDR3 is CASSPTGQGHEQYF. The CDR3 DNA follows: TGTGCCAGCAGCCCGACGGGACAGGGCCACGAGCAGTACTTC.

The chain employs TRBV28 and TRBJ1-2; D is unclear. Deletions cut 3 bases from V and 8 bases from J, with 13 bases between. Germline CDR1 MDHEN, CDR2 SYDVKM. The CDR3 runs 13 residues. In DNA, the CDR3 is TGTGCCAGCAGTTTTGGGGAACAAGTGGGCTACACCTTC. Translating it yields CASSFGEQVGYTF.

The chain has TRBV27 and TRBJ2-7; 12 bases align to TRBD2. The ends lost 6 bases at V and 2 bases at J; junction bases unmatched: 23. CDR1 MNHEY and CDR2 SMNVEV come from the germline V gene (reference sequence). The CDR3 runs 21 residues. The CDR3 loop is CASSTARITSGRSQSPYEQYF. Here the CDR3 DNA reads TGTGCCAGCAGCACAGCCCGTATAACTAGCGGGAGGAGTCAAAGCCCCTACGAGCAGTACTTC.

The rearrangement joins TRBV12-5 to TRBJ1-1, with D hard to call. Trimming removed 7 bases from V and 0 bases from J, with 9 bases in between. Germline CDR1 is LGHNT and CDR2 is FRNRAP. The CDR3 has 13 residues. DNA for the CDR3: TGTGCTAGTGCCCAGACCCTGAACACTGAAGCTTTCTTT. Translation: CASAQTLNTEAFF. The whole variable domain, remainder taken from reference TRBV12-5 and TRBJ1-1, is DARVTQTPRHKVTEMGQEVTMRCQPILGHNTVFWYRQTMMQGLELLAYFRNRAPLDDSGMPKDRFSAEMPDATLATLKIQPSEPRDSAVYFCASAQTLNTEAFFGQGTRLTVV.

The chain couples TRBV5-6 to TRBJ2-7; D not certain. The CDR3 is 12 amino acids. Germline CDR1 reads SGHDT; CDR2 reads YYEEEE. The ends were cut back, 3 bases at V and 4 bases at J, with 8 bases in the middle. The chain's CDR3 is CASSWQNYEQYF. The CDR3 coding sequence is TGTGCCAGCAGCTGGCAGAATTACGAGCAGTACTTC.

The V and J genes are TRBV9 and TRBJ2-7, with D perhaps TRBD1 or TRBD2 (6 bases each). The CDR3 is 18 amino acids. Germline V gene sequence: CDR1 SGDLS, CDR2 YYNGEE. Trimming removed 0 bases at V and 7 bases at J, with 26 bases between. CDR3 in amino acids: CASSVATGDRGFTDEQYF. Here the CDR3 DNA reads TGTGCCAGCAGCGTAGCTACGGGGGATAGGGGGTTCACCGATGAGCAGTACTTC.

About this clone: Other DNA sequences in this specimen translate into the identical CDR3. V and J are TRBV7-9 and TRBJ2-3; D perhaps matches TRBD1 (5 bases). The CDR3 consists of 12 residues. The germline V gene encodes CDR1 SEHNR and CDR2 FQNEAQ (reference sequence). The V end was cut by 3 bases, the J end by 4 bases, with 5 bases between. Here the CDR3 reads CASSLGPDTQYF. The CDR3 DNA is TGTGCCAGCAGCTTGGGGCCAGATACGCAGTATTTT.

Comments on this clone: Other nucleotide sequences from this sample produce the same CDR3. This chain connects TRBV6-5 to TRBJ2-2; weak D call: TRBD2 (6 bases). CDR3 length: 16 residues. The germline CDR1 and CDR2 sequences are MNHEY and SVGAGI. The ends were cut back, 0 bases at V and 1 base at J, with 9 bases in the middle. The CDR3: CASSYSWGENTGELFF. CDR3 coding DNA: TGTGCCAGCAGTTACTCCTGGGGGGAGAACACCGGGGAGCTGTTTTTT.

The chain recombines TRBV13 with TRBJ2-5; D is ambiguous. CDR1 is PRHDT, CDR2 FYEKMQ, per germline (reference sequence). V lost 3 bases and J lost 0, with 2 bases in between. CDR3 length: 12 amino acids. Here the CDR3 DNA reads TGTGCCAGCAGCTTCTACCAAGAGACCCAGTACTTC. Its protein is CASSFYQETQYF.

About this clone: Other DNA sequences of this sample code for an identical CDR3. The chain links TRBV7-9 to TRBJ2-7, with 8 bases aligning to TRBD1. CDR3 length: 15 residues. CDR1 SEHNR and CDR2 FQNEAQ come from the germline V gene (reference sequence). With 5 bases clipped from V and 1 base from J, the junction kept 7 bases outside the gene matches. CDR3 residues: CASSTYTGGSYEQYF. CDR3 in DNA: TGTGCCAGCAGCACCTACACAGGGGGATCCTACGAGCAGTACTTC.

This clone has just one count. The CDR3 protein is CASRGAGYSYEQYF. The CDR3 DNA reads TGTGCCAGCAGGGGGGCAGGGTACTCCTACGAGCAGTACTTC. V usage is TRBV6-5 and J usage is TRBJ2-7; D possibly corresponds to TRBD1 (6 bases). The germline CDR1 and CDR2 sequences are MNHEY and SVGAGI. V shed 6 bases and J shed 0 bases, with 12 bases lying between them. The CDR3 is 14 amino acids.